This T cell receptor beta chain was sequenced during a study of T cells in women clearing cervical HPV infection. Whole-study context: Blood came at first lesion visit for cases, post-clearance for controls.

The assay was immunoSEQ multiplex PCR, and TCRdb's table has in-frame clones only and misses some. The table for this sample gives 23,000 or so clones. General study findings and limits: TRBV6-7 abundance was lower in cases than controls (around 0.1% versus 0.15%). Repertoire richness, not evenness, was significantly elevated in CIN3+ cases versus controls.

This CDR3 comprises 16 residues. Germline CDR1 and CDR2: SGHNT and YYREEE (reference sequence). V dropped 3 bases and J dropped 8; count of bases not matched to a gene: 9. With respect to this clone: Its antigen is unidentified. The CDR3 is cut off 3 residues early in the read; its end comes from the germline J gene.

This chain connects TRBV5-4 to TRBJ2-1; 12 bases line up with TRBD2. The sequence derives from a woman aged 18 to 75 with a cervical HPV16 infection that either progressed to CIN3+ or cleared (not recorded which). Sequencing used blood buffy coat. The CDR3 loop is CASSYDLAGGRYEQFF. CDR3 bases read: TGTGCCAGCAGCTACGATCTAGCGGGGGGGCGGTATGAG.